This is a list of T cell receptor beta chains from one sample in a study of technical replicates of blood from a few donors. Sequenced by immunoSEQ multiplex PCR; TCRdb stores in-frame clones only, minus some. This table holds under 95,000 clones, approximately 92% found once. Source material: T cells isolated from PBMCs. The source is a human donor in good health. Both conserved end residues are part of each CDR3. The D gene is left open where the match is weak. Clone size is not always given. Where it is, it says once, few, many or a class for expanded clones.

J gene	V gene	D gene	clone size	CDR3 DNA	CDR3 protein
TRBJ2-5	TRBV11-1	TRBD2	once	TGTGCCAGCAGCTTGGGGGGACTAGCGGGAGTCAGTGAGACCCAGTACTTC	CASSLGGLAGVSETQYF
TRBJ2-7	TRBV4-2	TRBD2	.	TGTGCCAGCAGCCAAGATAGGAGCGGGAGATTGGGCGAGCAGTACTTC	CASSQDRSGRLGEQYF
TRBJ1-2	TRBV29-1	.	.	TGCAGCGTTGAAAAACAATATGGCTACACCTTC	CSVEKQYGYTF
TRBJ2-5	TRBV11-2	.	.	TGTGCCAGCAGCTTTACGGGACACCCTCAAGAGACCCAGTACTTC	CASSFTGHPQETQYF
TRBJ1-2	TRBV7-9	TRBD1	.	TGTGCCAGCAGCCGTAGGGGGCTCTATGGCTACACCTTC	CASSRRGLYGYTF
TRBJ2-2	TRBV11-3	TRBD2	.	TGTGCCAGCAGCTTAAGTCTTAGCGGGAGCACCGGGGAGCTGTTTTTT	CASSLSLSGSTGELFF
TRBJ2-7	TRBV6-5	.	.	TGTGCCAGCAGTTACTCTGATACAGGCGTCTACGAGCAGTACTTC	CASSYSDTGVYEQYF
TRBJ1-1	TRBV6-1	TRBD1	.	TGTGCCAGCAGTGATCTGGGACAGGGAGCAGAAGCTTTCTTT	CASSDLGQGAEAFF
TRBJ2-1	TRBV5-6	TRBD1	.	TGTGCCAGCAGGAACCTAGGACAGGGTTCCTACAATGAGCAGTTCTTC	CASRNLGQGSYNEQFF
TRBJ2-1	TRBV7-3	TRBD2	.	TGTGCCAGCAGCTTCCTGACTAGCGGTTCCTACAATGAGCAGTTCTTC	CASSFLTSGSYNEQFF
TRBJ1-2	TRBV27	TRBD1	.	TGTGCCAGCAGTTTACGGACAGGCTATGGCTACACCTTC	CASSLRTGYGYTF
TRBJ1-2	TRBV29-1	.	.	TGCAGCGTTGGCAGGTCTAACTATGGCTACACCTTC	CSVGRSNYGYTF
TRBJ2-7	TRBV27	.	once	TGTGCCAGCAGTTTCTCGGGCCCGCGGGGCGCCGCCGAGCAGTACTTC	CASSFSGPRGAAEQYF
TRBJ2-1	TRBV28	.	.	TGTGCCAGCAGCCCGTCGGGGAGTCCCAACAATGAGCAGTTCTTC	CASSPSGSPNNEQFF
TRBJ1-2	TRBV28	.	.	TGTGCCAGCAGTTCAGAGGTGATTAACTATGGCTACACCTTC	CASSSEVINYGYTF
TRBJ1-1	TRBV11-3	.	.	TGTGCCAGCAGCTGGATGGGGGGCACTGAAGCTTTCTTT	CASSWMGGTEAFF
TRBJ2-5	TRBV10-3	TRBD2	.	TGTGCCATCAGTGAATTAGCGGGCCAAGAGACCCAGTACTTC	CAISELAGQETQYF
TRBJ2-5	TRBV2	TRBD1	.	TGTGCCAGCAGTAGACAGGGGTCCCTCCAAGAGACCCAGTACTTC	CASSRQGSLQETQYF
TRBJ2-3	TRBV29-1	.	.	TGCAGCGTTGAATCGACAGGCCGACTCACAGATACGCAGTATTTT	CSVESTGRLTDTQYF
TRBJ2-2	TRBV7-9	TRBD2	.	TGTGCCAGCAGCTATTTAGCGGGACCGGCCGGGGAGCTGTTTTTT	CASSYLAGPAGELFF
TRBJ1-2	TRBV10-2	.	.	TGCGCCAGCAGTGAGTCGGGAAGGGGTGGCTATGGCTACACCTTC	CASSESGRGGYGYTF
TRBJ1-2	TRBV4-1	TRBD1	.	TGCGCCAGCAGCCAAGTTCCCCCGGGACAGGGATTGAATGGCTACACCTTC	CASSQVPPGQGLNGYTF
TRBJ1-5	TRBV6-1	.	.	TGTGCCAGCAGTGAATCGGGGGGTGATCAGCCCCAGCATTTT	CASSESGGDQPQHF
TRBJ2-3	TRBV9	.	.	TGTGCCAGCAACCCCGGGACTTCTACCACAGATACGCAGTATTTT	CASNPGTSTTDTQYF
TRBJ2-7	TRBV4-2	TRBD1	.	TGTGCCAGCAGCCAGGGGACAGACAGCTCCTACGAGCAGTACTTC	CASSQGTDSSYEQYF
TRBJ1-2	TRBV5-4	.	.	TGTGCCAGCAGCTGGCCGGGTAGCATTAACTATGGCTACACCTTC	CASSWPGSINYGYTF
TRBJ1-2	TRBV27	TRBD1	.	TGTGCCAGCAGTTTACAGGGGGCGTTTGGCTACACCTTC	CASSLQGAFGYTF
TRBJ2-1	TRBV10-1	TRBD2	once	TGCGCCAGCAGTGACGGGGCTAGCGGATACAATGAGCAGTTCTTC	CASSDGASGYNEQFF
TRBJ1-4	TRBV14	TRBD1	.	TGTGCCAGCAGCCATCGGACAGGGACTAATGAAAAACTGTTTTTT	CASSHRTGTNEKLFF
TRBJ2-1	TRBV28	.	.	TGTGCCAGCAGCTATTTTAAGAGCTCCTACAATGAGCAGTTCTTC	CASSYFKSSYNEQFF
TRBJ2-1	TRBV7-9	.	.	TGTGCCAGCAGCTTAGAGGGGTATGAGCAGTTCTTC	CASSLEGYEQFF
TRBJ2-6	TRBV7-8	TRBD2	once	TGTGCCAGCAGCTTAGTCAGGGGTAGCGGGACGACTGGGGCCAACGTCCTGACTTTC	CASSLVRGSGTTGANVLTF
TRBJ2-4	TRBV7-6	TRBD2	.	TGTGCCAGCAGCTTAGGACAAGCGGGAGCTCAAAACATTCAGTACTTC	CASSLGQAGAQNIQYF
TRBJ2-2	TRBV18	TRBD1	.	TGTGCCAGCTCACCGCGGACAGGGGGCGACACCGGGGAGCTGTTTTTT	CASSPRTGGDTGELFF
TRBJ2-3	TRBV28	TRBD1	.	TGTGCCAGCAGTCCGAGGACAGGGTGGAACACAGATACGCAGTATTTT	CASSPRTGWNTDTQYF
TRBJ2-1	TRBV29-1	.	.	TGCAGCGTTGAGTCAGGTGATGAGCAGTTCTTC	CSVESGDEQFF
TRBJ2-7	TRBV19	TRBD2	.	TGTGCCAGTACCGTTGGACTAGCGGCCTTCTACGAGCAGTACTTC	CASTVGLAAFYEQYF
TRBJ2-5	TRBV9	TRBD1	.	TGTGCCAGCAGCGTAACAGGGGCCCGACAAGAGACCCAGTACTTC	CASSVTGARQETQYF
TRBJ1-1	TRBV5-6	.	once	TGTGCCAGCAGCTTGGATCGGGGGACTGAAGCTTTCTTT	CASSLDRGTEAFF
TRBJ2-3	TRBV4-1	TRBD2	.	TGCGCCAGCAGCCAAGAGGGGACTAGCGGTTATACGCAGTATTTT	CASSQEGTSGYTQYF
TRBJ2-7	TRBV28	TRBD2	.	TGTGCCAGCAGTTTCCCTAGCGGGATTTTATACTCCTACGAGCAGTACTTC	CASSFPSGILYSYEQYF
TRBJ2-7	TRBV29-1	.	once	TGCAGCATAACGGGACAAGGCTACGAGCAGTACTTC	CSITGQGYEQYF
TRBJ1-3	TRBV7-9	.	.	TGTGCCAGCAGCTCAGTGGGAGCTGGAAACACCATATATTTT	CASSSVGAGNTIYF
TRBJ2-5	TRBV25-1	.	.	TGTGCCAGCAGTGAATATAGGGGTTGGGAGACCCAGTACTTC	CASSEYRGWETQYF
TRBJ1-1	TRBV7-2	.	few	TGTGCCAGCAGCTTATCAGGGGCCACTGAAGCTTTCTTT	CASSLSGATEAFF
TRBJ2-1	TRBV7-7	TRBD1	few	TGTGCCAGCAGCTTAGCTGGGACAGGGATTAGTAAGCAGTTCTTC	CASSLAGTGISKQFF
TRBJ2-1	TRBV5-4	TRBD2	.	TGTGCCAGCCATATAGCGGGAGTAGGCAATGAGCAGTTCTTC	CASHIAGVGNEQFF
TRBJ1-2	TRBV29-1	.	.	TGCAGCGGCCTAGACAGGTCGTGGGGCTACACCTTC	CSGLDRSWGYTF
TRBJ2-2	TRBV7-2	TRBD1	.	TGTGCCAGCAGCTCCCAGGGGGCAGGCACCGGGGAGCTGTTTTTT	CASSSQGAGTGELFF
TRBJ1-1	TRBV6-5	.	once	TGTGCCAGCAGTTACTCAGGGGCCACTGAAGCTTTCTTT	CASSYSGATEAFF
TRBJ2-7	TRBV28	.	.	TGTGCCAGCAGTTTTCTTGGCAGGGCAACCGAGCAGTACTTC	CASSFLGRATEQYF
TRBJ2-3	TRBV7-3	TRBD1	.	TGTGCCAGCAGCCCAGGACAGGGAAGGGGAAGCACAGATACGCAGTATTTT	CASSPGQGRGSTDTQYF
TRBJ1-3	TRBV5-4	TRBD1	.	TGTGCCAGCAGCTTGGGGTCGGACAGGGGCTCTGGAAACACCATATATTTT	CASSLGSDRGSGNTIYF
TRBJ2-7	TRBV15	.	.	TGTGCCACCAGCAGAGCCAGTGGACTCTACGAGCAGTACTTC	CATSRASGLYEQYF
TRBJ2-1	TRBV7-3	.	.	TGTGCCAGCAGCTTGGGGGCTAGGTTCTACAATGAGCAGTTCTTC	CASSLGARFYNEQFF
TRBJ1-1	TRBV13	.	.	TGTGCCAGCAGCTTATGGGCCCGGAACACTGAAGCTTTCTTT	CASSLWARNTEAFF
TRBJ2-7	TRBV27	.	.	TGTGCCAGCAGTCTGACAGTTTCGAGCTCCTACGAGCAGTACTTC	CASSLTVSSSYEQYF